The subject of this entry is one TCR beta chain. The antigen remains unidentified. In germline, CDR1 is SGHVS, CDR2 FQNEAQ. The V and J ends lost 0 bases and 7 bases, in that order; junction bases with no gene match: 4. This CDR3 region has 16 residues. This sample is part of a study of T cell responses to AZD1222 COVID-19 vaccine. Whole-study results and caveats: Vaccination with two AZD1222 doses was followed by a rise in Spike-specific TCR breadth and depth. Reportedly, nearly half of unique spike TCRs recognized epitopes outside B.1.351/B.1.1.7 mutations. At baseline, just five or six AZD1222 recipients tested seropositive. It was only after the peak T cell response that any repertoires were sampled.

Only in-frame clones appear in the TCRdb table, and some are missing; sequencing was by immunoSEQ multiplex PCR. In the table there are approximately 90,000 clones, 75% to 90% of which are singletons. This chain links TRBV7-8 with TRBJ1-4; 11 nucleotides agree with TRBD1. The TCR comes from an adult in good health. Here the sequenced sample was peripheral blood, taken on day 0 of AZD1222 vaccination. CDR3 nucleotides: TGTGCCAGCAGCTTAGCGGGCGGACAGGGGGCTGAAAAACTGTTTTTT. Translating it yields CASSLAGGQGAEKLFF.